This T cell receptor (beta chain) originates from a study of Ad26.COV2.S vaccination and SARS-CoV-2 variants. Study conclusions and caveats: Placebo recipients trailed vaccine recipients in spike-specific TCR breadth.

V was pared by 0 bases and J by 0 bases, with 11 bases between. The CDR3 has 17 residues. Germline CDR1 and CDR2: SEHNR and FQNEAQ (reference sequence). As concerns this clone: Its antigen remains unidentified.

TCRdb keeps only in-frame clones here, not all; method: immunoSEQ multiplex PCR. In the table there are a few hundred thousand clones, 75% to 95% of which are singletons. Treatment reported: about 20 received Ad26.COV2.S at low or high dose, single or two shots; five or six received placebo; per-sample allocation not given. Repertoires come from day 63 after the first vaccine or placebo injection. The vaccine delivered Wuhan-strain SARS-CoV-2 spike through an Ad26 vector. Sample: peripheral blood, taken in a trial of Ad26.COV2.S vaccine versus placebo. V and J are TRBV7-9 and TRBJ2-2; D possibly corresponds to TRBD1 (5 bases). This TCR derives from a person between 18 and 59 years old who received the Ad26.COV2.S COVID-19 vaccine or a placebo. The CDR3 is CASSLAWGRANTGELFF. DNA for the CDR3: TGTGCCAGCAGCTTAGCCTGGGGCAGGGCGAACACCGGGGAGCTGTTTTTT.